This T cell receptor (beta chain) was found in a study of vaccination effects on CD4 cells after COVID-19. Across the study: Participants were vaccinated with two doses of either the BNT162b2 or mRNA-1273 vaccine. Overall study findings and caveats: Both infection-induced and vaccine-induced clones contracted markedly at late post-vaccination timepoints.

Antigen-specific CD4+ T cell clonotypes were called by their expansion after viral peptide-pool culture in ViraFEST. Once cultured for approximately ten days, the cells underwent separation to obtain CD4+ T cells. People in the vaccine group had not been infected with SARS-CoV-2 before, and their nucleocapsid antibodies were negative. Wells of 1.8 million or so PBMC each were grown with around 10 IU/ml IL-2 and roughly 10 ug/ml peptides. Cultures had half their medium replaced with IL-2 medium on days 3 and 7. Measured with immunoSEQ multiplex PCR; TCRdb has only the in-frame clones, and not every one. The top ten clones hold approximately 6% of a sample with 50,000 or so clones, 75% to 85% of them seen once. The CDR3 is 14 amino acids. The V end was cut by 2 bases, the J end by 1 base, with 5 bases between. Germline CDR1 MNHEY, CDR2 SVGAGI. As for this clone: Its antigen is not identified.

This clonotype was obtained from a human donor who received a COVID-19 vaccine. The chain is built from TRBV6-5 and TRBJ1-4; possible D gene TRBD1, 5 bases. The sample in question was CD4+ T cells from PBMCs cultured with HCoV-OC43 spike peptides, obtained before COVID-19 vaccination. As to subset: HCoV-OC43 spike overlapping peptide pool stimulation. The DNA for the CDR3 is TGTGCCAGCAGTTACAGGGGAACTAATGAAAAACTGTTTTTT. Translated, it gives CASSYRGTNEKLFF.